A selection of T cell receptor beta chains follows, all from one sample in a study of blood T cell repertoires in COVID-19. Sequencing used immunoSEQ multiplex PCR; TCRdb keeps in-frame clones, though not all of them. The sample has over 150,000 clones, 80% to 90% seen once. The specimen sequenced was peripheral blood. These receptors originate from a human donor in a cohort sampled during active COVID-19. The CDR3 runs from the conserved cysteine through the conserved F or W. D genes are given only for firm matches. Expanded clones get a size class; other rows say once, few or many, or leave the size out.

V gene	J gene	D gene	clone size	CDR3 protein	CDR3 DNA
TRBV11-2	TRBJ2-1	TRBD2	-	CASASLAGAYNEQFF	TGTGCCAGCGCCTCTCTCGCGGGGGCCTACAATGAGCAGTTCTTC
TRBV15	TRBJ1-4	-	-	CATSRDRALEKLFF	TGTGCCACCAGCAGAGACAGGGCTTTGGAAAAACTGTTTTTT
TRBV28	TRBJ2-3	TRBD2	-	CASSSRFVSGRFTDTQYF	TGTGCCAGCAGTTCCCGATTTGTTAGCGGGAGATTCACAGATACGCAGTATTTT
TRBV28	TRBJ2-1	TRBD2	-	CASSSSTSGGNNEQFF	TGTGCCAGCAGTTCCTCGACTAGCGGGGGCAACAATGAGCAGTTCTTC
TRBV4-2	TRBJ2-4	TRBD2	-	CASSPRTSGPTAAKNIQYF	TGTGCCAGCAGCCCAAGGACTAGCGGCCCAACGGCGGCCAAAAACATTCAGTACTTC
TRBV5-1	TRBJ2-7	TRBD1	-	CASSIRDRGYEQYF	TGCGCCAGCAGCATCCGGGACAGGGGCTACGAGCAGTACTTC
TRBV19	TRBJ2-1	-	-	CASAGTPNEREHLYNEQFF	TGTGCCAGTGCCGGGACACCTAACGAGCGGGAACACCTTTACAATGAGCAGTTCTTC
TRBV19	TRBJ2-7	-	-	CASSVSGGEQYF	TGTGCCAGTAGTGTCAGTGGTGGCGAGCAGTACTTC
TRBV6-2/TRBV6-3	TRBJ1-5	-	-	CASSYSRHGSNQPQHF	TGTGCCAGCAGTTACTCCCGACACGGTAGCAATCAGCCCCAGCATTTT
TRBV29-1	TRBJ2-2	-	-	CSVGTVTGELFF	TGCAGCGTTGGAACGGTGACCGGGGAGCTGTTTTTT
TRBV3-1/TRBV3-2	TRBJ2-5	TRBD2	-	CASSQEKGLAGWETQYF	TGTGCCAGCAGCCAAGAAAAGGGGCTAGCGGGGTGGGAGACCCAGTACTTC
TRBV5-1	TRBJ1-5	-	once	CASSLGFRGNSNQPQHF	TGCGCCAGCAGCTTGGGATTCCGGGGGAATAGCAATCAGCCCCAGCATTTT
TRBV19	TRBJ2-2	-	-	CASNRVAGELFF	TGTGCCAGTAATCGTGTCGCCGGGGAGCTGTTTTTT
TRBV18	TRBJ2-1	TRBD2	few	CASSQRTSGSNEQFF	TGTGCCAGCTCACAGCGGACTAGCGGGAGCAATGAGCAGTTCTTC
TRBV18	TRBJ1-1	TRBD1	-	CASSPWVAGGQAEAFF	TGTGCCAGCTCACCATGGGTGGCAGGGGGACAAGCTGAAGCTTTCTTT
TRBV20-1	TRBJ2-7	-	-	CSARQGAKQYF	TGCAGTGCTAGACAAGGGGCAAAGCAGTACTTC
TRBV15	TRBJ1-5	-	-	CATSRRTQGYNQPQHF	TGTGCCACCAGCAGAAGAACTCAGGGCTACAATCAGCCCCAGCATTTT
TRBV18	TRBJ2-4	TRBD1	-	CASSPPDRGRNIQYF	TGTGCCAGCTCACCACCTGACAGGGGGAGGAACATTCAGTACTTC
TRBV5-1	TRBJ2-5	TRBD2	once	CASSSSGALQETQYF	TGCGCCAGCAGCTCTAGCGGGGCCTTACAAGAGACCCAGTACTTC
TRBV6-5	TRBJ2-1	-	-	CASSYSWLANYNEQFF	TGTGCCAGCAGTTACTCTTGGCTAGCGAACTACAATGAGCAGTTCTTC
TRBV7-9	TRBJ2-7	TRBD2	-	CASSSRTRYEQYF	TGTGCCAGCAGCAGCCGGACTAGGTACGAGCAGTACTTC
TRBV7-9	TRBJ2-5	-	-	CASSLEVYNQETQYF	TGTGCCAGCAGCTTAGAAGTCTATAATCAAGAGACCCAGTACTTC
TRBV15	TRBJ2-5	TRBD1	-	CATSSYQQGGRETQYF	TGTGCCACCAGCAGCTATCAGCAAGGGGGCCGGGAGACCCAGTACTTC
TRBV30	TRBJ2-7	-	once	CAWSLGGSYEQYF	TGTGCCTGGAGTTTAGGGGGCTCCTACGAGCAGTACTTC
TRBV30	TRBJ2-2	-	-	CAWSVLMAGELFF	TGTGCCTGGAGTGTACTTATGGCCGGGGAGCTGTTTTTT